A selection of T cell receptor beta chains follows, all from one sample in a study of blood T cell repertoires in COVID-19. TCRdb's copy holds only in-frame clones and misses some; the assay was immunoSEQ multiplex PCR. The sample has 250,000 or so clones, 84% seen once. Sequencing used peripheral blood. The receptors come from a man between 50 and 59 years old with acute or convalescent COVID-19. The CDR3 runs from the conserved cysteine through the conserved F or W. Each record gives: D gene, clone size, V gene, J gene, CDR3 protein, CDR3 DNA. The D gene is left open where the match is weak. Expanded clones are given a class, and other clones once, few, many or no size at all.

.,.,TRBV11-1,TRBJ2-7,CASSSGLFKSPYF,TGTGCCAGCAGCTCTGGACTATTCAAGTCGCCGTACTTC
TRBD1,.,TRBV12-5,TRBJ2-3,CASGRGQATDTQYF,TGTGCTAGTGGCCGAGGACAGGCGACAGATACGCAGTATTTT
.,.,TRBV18,TRBJ1-1,CASSPRQGSTEAFF,TGTGCCAGCTCACCACGGCAGGGTTCCACTGAAGCTTTCTTT
TRBD1,.,TRBV12-5,TRBJ2-1,CASGLRQGASYNEQFF,TGTGCTAGTGGTTTGAGGCAGGGGGCTTCCTACAATGAGCAGTTCTTC
.,once,TRBV11-2,TRBJ2-5,CASSLGRAQYF,TGTGCCAGCAGCTTAGGGAGGGCTCAGTACTTC
.,.,TRBV19,TRBJ1-5,CASMGQVLSNQPQHF,TGTGCCAGTATGGGCCAGGTTCTTAGCAATCAGCCCCAGCATTTT
.,.,TRBV27,TRBJ2-7,CATSPGLIYEQYF,TGTGCCACAAGTCCGGGTTTGATTTACGAGCAGTACTTC
TRBD1,.,TRBV5-1,TRBJ1-2,CASSPITGAPGYTF,TGCGCCAGCAGCCCTATCACAGGGGCACCTGGCTACACCTTC
.,.,TRBV7-2,TRBJ1-2,CASSLGVLGYTF,TGTGCCAGCAGCTTAGGCGTCCTTGGCTACACCTTC
TRBD1,once,TRBV5-1,TRBJ2-5,CASSLGTGGYETQYF,TGCGCCAGCAGCTTGGGGACAGGGGGATACGAGACCCAGTACTTC
TRBD2,.,TRBV6-5,TRBJ2-2,CASSPRTSRELFF,TGTGCCAGCAGTCCGAGGACTAGCCGGGAGCTGTTTTTT